This T cell receptor beta chain was retrieved from a study of shared clonotypes between healthy human individuals. Germline loops: CDR1 SGHRS, CDR2 YFSETQ. With V trimmed by 0 bases and J by 6 bases, 9 bases remained unmatched. CDR3 length equals 16 residues. TCRdb's copy holds only in-frame clones and misses some; the assay was immunoSEQ multiplex PCR. The sample carries around 700,000 clones, about 78% recorded once. Overall study findings and caveats: Naive CD4 clonotypes were shared across a handful of donors at about 5%.

This clone was seen only a few times. Its antigen is as yet unknown. Sequenced sample: memory CD4+ T cells sorted from blood. The subset denotes: CD45RA-negative fraction. V gene TRBV5-1 combines with J gene TRBJ2-1; TRBD1 aligns across 7 bases. This TCR came from a woman aged 25-40 years in good health. CDR3 loop: CASSLDSATGSNEQFF. Here the CDR3 DNA reads TGCGCCAGCAGCTTGGATTCCGCGACAGGGTCCAATGAGCAGTTCTTC.